These 26 T cell receptor beta chains share one sample of origin, sequenced in a study of blood T cell repertoires in COVID-19. TCRdb keeps only in-frame clones here, not all; method: immunoSEQ multiplex PCR. The profile shows roughly 230,000 clones, nearly 90% of them singletons. The sequenced material came from peripheral blood. The receptors shown here come from a human donor in a cohort sampled during active COVID-19.

The chain has TRBV12-5 and TRBJ1-5; D gene unclear. Trimming stripped 6 bases from V and 5 bases from J, with 8 bases between. The V gene's germline CDR1 is LGHNT and CDR2 FRNRAP. The CDR3 is 12 residues long. CDR3 loop: CASGITDQPQHF. The CDR3 DNA reads TGTGCTAGTGGAATCACGGATCAGCCCCAGCATTTT.

The gene calls are TRBV28 and TRBJ1-2; 9 bases are a match to TRBD1. Germline assignment: CDR1 MDHEN and CDR2 SYDVKM. The CDR3 contains 14 residues. V was pared by 6 bases and J by 0 bases, with 2 bases of the junction left unmatched. The CDR3 DNA sequence: TGTGCCAGCAGACGACAGGGGGCTAACTATGGCTACACCTTC. Encoded protein: CASRRQGANYGYTF.

The chain links TRBV14 to TRBJ1-2; D gene uncertain. The CDR3 runs 15 residues. Germline V CDR1 and CDR2: SGHDN, FVKESK. Trimming took 2 bases from V and 4 from J, leaving 14 bases between them. CDR3 bases: TGTGCCAGCAGCCAAAGTTTGACACCGACCTATGGCTACACCTTC. Translating gives CASSQSLTPTYGYTF. Together with reference TRBV14 and TRBJ1-2, the CDR3 gives the full variable domain: EAGVTQFPSHSVIEKGQTVTLRCDPISGHDNLYWYRRVMGKEIKFLLHFVKESKQDESGMPNNRFLAERTGGTYSTLKVQPAELEDSGVYFCASSQSLTPTYGYTFGSGTRLTVV.

This rearrangement joins TRBV6-2 or TRBV6-3 to TRBJ2-1; D unclear. CDR3 size: 14 residues. Germline V lookup: CDR1 MNHEY, CDR2 SVGEGT. With 2 bases removed from V and 3 bases from J, the gap between germline ends came to 8 bases. The CDR3 bases are TGTGCCAGCAGTTACCACCAGGTCTACAATGAGCAGTTCTTC. Residues: CASSYHQVYNEQFF.

A single count supports this clone. The chain couples TRBV3-1 (or the pseudogene TRBV3-2) to TRBJ2-1; 11 positions agree with TRBD2. The V gene end was trimmed by 4 bases and the J gene end by 2 bases; junction bases not matched to a gene: 7. Germline V gives CDR1 LGHDT, CDR2 YNNKEL (reference sequence). This CDR3 spans 17 amino acids. CDR3 in amino acids: CASSLTLAGVPYNEQFF. The CDR3 DNA is TGTGCCAGCAGCCTTACACTAGCGGGAGTGCCCTACAATGAGCAGTTCTTC.

The sample holds one count of this clone. V usage is TRBV18 and J usage is TRBJ2-7; 7 bases align to TRBD1. After removal of 3 bases from V and 3 bases from J, the junction contained 8 bases not matched to a gene. Germline CDR1 KGHSH, CDR2 LQKENI. The CDR3 contains 15 residues. DNA for the CDR3: TGTGCCAGCTCACCCCCGAGTCGACAGGGCTACGAGCAGTACTTC. Protein product: CASSPPSRQGYEQYF. Looking up the rest from reference TRBV18 and TRBJ2-7 gives the full variable domain: NAGVMQNPRHLVRRRGQEARLRCSPMKGHSHVYWYRQLPEEGLKFMVYLQKENIIDESGMPKERFSAEFPKEGPSILRIQQVVRGDSAAYFCASSPPSRQGYEQYFGPGTRLTVT.

CDR3 residues: CASSPGSGNTEAFF. DNA for the CDR3: TGTGCCAGCAGCCCAGGGTCGGGGAACACTGAAGCTTTCTTT. The chain links TRBV7-9 to TRBJ1-1, with D maybe TRBD1 (5 bases). Germline V gene data show CDR1 as SEHNR and CDR2 as FQNEAQ (reference sequence). V was pared by 5 bases and J by 1 base, with 11 bases between. The CDR3 runs 14 residues.

There are a few counts of this clone. This chain uses TRBV11-2 with TRBJ1-6; D uncertain. With 4 bases removed from V and 7 bases from J, the gap between germline ends came to 5 bases. The CDR3 totals 12 residues. CDR1 SGHAT and CDR2 FQNNGV come from the germline V gene. The CDR3 DNA follows: TGTGCCAGCAGCTCGGTGAATTCACCCCTCCACTTT. Translating gives CASSSVNSPLHF.

The chain links TRBV14 to TRBJ2-3; 11 bases are a match to TRBD2. The germline V gene encodes CDR1 SGHDN and CDR2 FVKESK. J lost 4 bases, V lost 4 bases, and 4 bases had no gene match. The length of the CDR3 is 15 residues. The CDR3 is CASSLLAGVADTQYF. DNA for the CDR3: TGTGCCAGCAGCCTACTAGCGGGAGTGGCAGATACGCAGTATTTT.

V is TRBV19 and J is TRBJ1-2; D perhaps matches TRBD1 (6 bases). Germline V lookup: CDR1 LNHDA, CDR2 SQIVND (reference sequence). V lost 5 bases to trimming and J lost 7 bases, with 17 bases between them. This CDR3 contains 14 residues. This CDR3 is CASSPAGESGGYTF. DNA of the CDR3: TGTGCCAGTAGTCCGGCAGGGGAATCGGGTGGCTACACCTTC.

V is TRBV7-2 and J is TRBJ2-3; D is possibly TRBD1 (7 bases). The CDR3 spans 14 residues. Trimming stripped 5 bases from V and 11 bases from J, with 20 bases between. Germline assignment: CDR1 SGHTA and CDR2 FQGNSA. The CDR3 DNA reads TGTGCCAGCAGCGACAGACAGGGAGGTATAAGGCAGTATTTT. Translated, it gives CASSDRQGGIRQYF.

CDR3 nucleotide sequence: TGCGCCAGCAGCTTGGGGCCTAGCGCGGCCTACAATGAGCAGTTCTTC. Encoded protein: CASSLGPSAAYNEQFF. The chain uses TRBV5-1 and TRBJ2-1, with a possible D match to TRBD2 (6 bases). Germline V gene sequence: CDR1 SGHRS, CDR2 YFSETQ. The CDR3 extends over 16 amino acids. Between the trimmed V and J ends, which lost 0 bases and 2 bases, there was a span of 12 bases.

The gene calls are TRBV5-1 and TRBJ2-1, with 8 bases lining up with TRBD2. V shed 6 bases and J 6 bases; nucleotides not matched to a gene: 5. Germline CDR1 SGHRS, CDR2 YFSETQ. The CDR3 has 13 amino acids. The CDR3 DNA sequence: TGCGCCAGCAAGAAAGCGGGAGTCAATGAGCAGTTCTTC. This translates into CASKKAGVNEQFF.

The rearrangement links TRBV4-1 to TRBJ1-1, with 8 bases that match TRBD1. V was pared by 4 bases and J by 4 bases, with 23 bases of the junction left unmatched. The CDR3 sequence is 20 residues long. Germline CDR1 and CDR2: MGHRA and YSYEKL. The CDR3 region is CASSRDPIRGTGTLFTEAFF. The CDR3 coding sequence is TGCGCCAGCAGCCGAGACCCCATCCGGGGGACAGGAACCCTATTCACTGAAGCTTTCTTT.

In this sample, this clone turned up once. V usage is TRBV14 and J usage is TRBJ1-6; a weak D match, TRBD1 (5 bases). CDR3 size: 14 residues. The V end was cut by 2 bases, the J end by 7 bases, with 9 bases between. The germline V gene encodes CDR1 SGHDN and CDR2 FVKESK. CDR3 in DNA: TGTGCCAGCAGCCAACAGGGTGCCAATTCACCCCTCCACTTT. It yields the protein CASSQQGANSPLHF.

The V call is TRBV29-1, the J call TRBJ1-4, with TRBD1 matching 12 bases. V was clipped by 3 bases and J by 8 bases; unmatched bases: 4. Germline assignment: CDR1 SQVTM and CDR2 ANQGSEA. This CDR3 is 14 amino acids long. The CDR3 DNA sequence: TGCAGCGTTGACGGGACAGGGGGCAACGAAAAACTGTTTTTT. Amino acid sequence: CSVDGTGGNEKLFF.

The gene calls are TRBV28 and TRBJ1-1; tentative D call: TRBD1 (5 bases). The CDR3 has 14 amino acids. V was pared by 5 bases and J by 1 base, with 11 bases between. CDR1 MDHEN and CDR2 SYDVKM come from the germline V gene. CDR3 sequence reads: CASSLTDRNTEAFF. Written as DNA, the CDR3 is TGTGCCAGCAGTCTCACAGACAGGAACACTGAAGCTTTCTTT.

The chain combines TRBV5-6 with TRBJ2-5; 7 bases match TRBD1. The germline V gene encodes CDR1 SGHDT and CDR2 YYEEEE. Germline trimming cut 0 bases from V and 4 bases from J; bases unmatched to any gene: 3. The CDR3 is made up of 14 amino acids. DNA for the CDR3: TGTGCCAGCAGCTTGGCCACAGGGGTAGAGACCCAGTACTTC. Its protein is CASSLATGVETQYF.

The gene calls are TRBV5-5 and TRBJ2-1; D is perhaps TRBD1 (6 bases). Germline V gives CDR1 SGHKS, CDR2 YYEKEE (reference sequence). The CDR3 loop spans 13 amino acids. Deletions cut 9 bases from V and 8 bases from J, with 18 bases between. The CDR3 spells CATLGALSHEQFF. The CDR3 coding sequence is TGTGCCACCCTGGGGGCGCTGAGTCATGAGCAGTTCTTC.

V and J are TRBV15 and TRBJ2-1, with 7 bases identical to TRBD2. Trimming cost V 3 bases and J 1 base; bases outside gene matches: 3. Germline CDR1 is LNHNV and CDR2 is YYDKDF (reference sequence). CDR3 length: 15 residues. The CDR3 here is CATSSGRNSYNEQFF. The CDR3 DNA follows: TGTGCCACCAGCAGCGGGAGGAATTCCTACAATGAGCAGTTCTTC.

The chain couples TRBV7-3 to TRBJ2-6, with D possibly TRBD1 on 5 matching bases. Germline CDR1 is SGHTA and CDR2 is FQGTGA. V was shortened by 5 bases and J by 2 bases, with 16 bases between the two germline ends. The CDR3 is made up of 17 amino acids. The chain's CDR3 is CASSGAREGAGANVLTF. In DNA form, the CDR3 reads TGTGCCAGCAGCGGAGCCAGGGAAGGGGCTGGGGCCAACGTCCTGACTTTC.

The J gene is TRBJ1-2, the V gene TRBV19; TRBD1 matches at 10 bases. Germline CDR1 reads LNHDA; CDR2 reads SQIVND (reference sequence). The V gene end was trimmed by 6 bases and the J gene end by 3 bases; junction bases not matched to a gene: 1. This CDR3 spans 13 amino acids. CDR3 sequence (DNA): TGTGCCAGTAGGGACAGGGGGTACTATGGCTACACCTTC. The encoded protein is CASRDRGYYGYTF. Full variable domain (rest looked up from reference TRBV19 and TRBJ1-2): DGGITQSPKYLFRKEGQNVTLSCEQNLNHDAMYWYRQDPGQGLRLIYYSQIVNDFQKGDIAEGYSVSREKKESFPLTVTSAQKNPTAFYLCASRDRGYYGYTFGSGTRLTVV.

The gene calls are TRBV29-1 and TRBJ1-1, with 7 bases matching TRBD1. V lost 4 bases and J lost 3; bases outside the gene matches: 8. The CDR3 is 14 amino acids. Germline assignment: CDR1 SQVTM and CDR2 ANQGSEA. The CDR3 coding sequence is TGCAGCGTTGCGTTCAGGGGGATCGACACTGAAGCTTTCTTT. Translated: CSVAFRGIDTEAFF.

CDR3 sequence reads: CASSLDRAETQYF. The CDR3 region has the DNA TGTGCCAGCAGTTTAGACAGGGCGGAGACCCAGTACTTC. The chain links TRBV28 to TRBJ2-5, with TRBD1 matching over 7 bases. There are 13 residues in the CDR3. The V and J ends lost 2 bases and 5 bases, in that order; junction bases with no gene match: 2. Germline assignment: CDR1 MDHEN and CDR2 SYDVKM. The full variable domain, its missing parts supplied by reference TRBV28 and TRBJ2-5, is DVKVTQSSRYLVKRTGEKVFLECVQDMDHENMFWYRQDPGLGLRLIYFSYDVKMKEKGDIPEGYSVSREKKERFSLILESASTNQTSMYLCASSLDRAETQYFGPGTRLLVL.

The chain links TRBV6-5 to TRBJ1-1; D is ambiguous. Germline-derived CDR1 and CDR2 are MNHEY and SVGAGI. With 0 bases removed from V and 6 bases from J, the gap between germline ends came to 17 bases. The CDR3 length is 16 residues. CDR3 sequence (DNA): TGTGCCAGCAGTTACTCGAAAGTTGGAGGGAAGGCTGAAGCTTTCTTT. This sequence encodes CASSYSKVGGKAEAFF.

The chain is built from TRBV6-5 and TRBJ1-2, with D perhaps TRBD1 (6 bases). V was pared by 6 bases and J by 3 bases, with 17 bases between. Germline-derived CDR1 and CDR2 are MNHEY and SVGAGI. The CDR3 extends over 15 amino acids. This CDR3 reads CASRDQPGVDYGYTF. The CDR3 bases are TGTGCCAGCAGAGATCAACCAGGGGTAGACTATGGCTACACCTTC.